Detailed here is one T cell receptor beta chain. The antigen remains undetermined. Time point reported: sample taken at primary tumor resection. One entry per CDR3 protein, called by TCRdb with MiXCR from the 5' RACE reads. The table records around 1,500 distinct CDR3 sequences, about a tenth of them present only once. This entry comes from a study of spatial heterogeneity in lung cancer. V shed 0 bases, J shed 3 bases, and the junction held 1 base outside the gene matches. CDR1 is SGHRS, CDR2 YFSETQ, per germline. This CDR3 is 15 amino acids long. Study conclusions and caveats: Coverage of tumor T cells was estimated at around 7.7% for alpha chains and about 12% for beta chains. The number of expanded tumor alpha and beta chains correlated with mutation number.

V gene TRBV5-1 combines with J gene TRBJ2-1, with TRBD2 identical over 9 bases. The clonotype comes from a female donor with early-stage non-small cell lung cancer. The input for sequencing was lung tumor tissue, taken at surgery. Here the CDR3 reads CASSLVAGDYNEQFF. For the CDR3, the DNA is TGCGCCAGCAGCTTGGTAGCGGGAGACTACAATGAGCAGTTCTTC.